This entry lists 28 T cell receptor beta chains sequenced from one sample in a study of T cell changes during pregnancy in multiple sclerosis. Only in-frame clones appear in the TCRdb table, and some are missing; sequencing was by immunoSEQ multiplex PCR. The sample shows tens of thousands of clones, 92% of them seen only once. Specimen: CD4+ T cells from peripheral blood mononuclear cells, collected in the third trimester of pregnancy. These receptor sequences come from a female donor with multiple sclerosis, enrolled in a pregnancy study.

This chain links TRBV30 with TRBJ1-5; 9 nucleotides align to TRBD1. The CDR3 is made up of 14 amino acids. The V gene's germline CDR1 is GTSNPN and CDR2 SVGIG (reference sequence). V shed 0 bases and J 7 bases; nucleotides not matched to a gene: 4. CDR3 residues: CAWSVDRGEQPQHF. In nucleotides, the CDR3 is TGTGCCTGGAGTGTAGACAGGGGGGAACAGCCCCAGCATTTT.

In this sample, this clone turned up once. CDR3 loop: CAISEQEVTQYF. In nucleotides, the CDR3 is TGTGCCATCAGTGAGCAGGAGGTTACGCAGTATTTT. This rearrangement joins TRBV10-3 to TRBJ2-3, with D possibly matching TRBD2 (5 bases). V shed 2 bases and J shed 8 bases, with 8 bases lying between them. CDR1 is ENHRY and CDR2 is SYGVKD in the germline V gene. CDR3 size: 12 residues.

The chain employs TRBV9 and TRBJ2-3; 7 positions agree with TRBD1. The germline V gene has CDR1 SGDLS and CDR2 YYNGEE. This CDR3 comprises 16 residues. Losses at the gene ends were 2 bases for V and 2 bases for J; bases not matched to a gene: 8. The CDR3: CASSVTGAVTTDTQYF. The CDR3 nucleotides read TGTGCCAGCAGCGTCACAGGGGCGGTGACCACAGATACGCAGTATTTT.

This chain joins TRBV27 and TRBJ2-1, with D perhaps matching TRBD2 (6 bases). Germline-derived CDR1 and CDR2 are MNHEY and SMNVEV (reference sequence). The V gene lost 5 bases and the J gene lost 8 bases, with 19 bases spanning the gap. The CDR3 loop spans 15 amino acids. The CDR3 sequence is CASSTTSSVGHEQFF. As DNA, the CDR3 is TGTGCCAGCAGTACGACTAGTTCGGTCGGGCATGAGCAGTTCTTC.

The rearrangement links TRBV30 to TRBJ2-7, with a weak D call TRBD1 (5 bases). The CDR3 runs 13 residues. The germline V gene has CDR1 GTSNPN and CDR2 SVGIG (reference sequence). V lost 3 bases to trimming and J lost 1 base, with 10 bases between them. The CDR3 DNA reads TGTGCCTGGAGGTTGGACAAATCCTACGAGCAGTACTTC. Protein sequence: CAWRLDKSYEQYF.

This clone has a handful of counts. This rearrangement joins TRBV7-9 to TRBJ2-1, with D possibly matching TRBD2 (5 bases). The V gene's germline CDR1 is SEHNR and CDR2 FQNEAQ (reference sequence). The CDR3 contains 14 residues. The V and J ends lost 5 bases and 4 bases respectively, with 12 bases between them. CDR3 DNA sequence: TGTGCCAGCAGCCATGACTATGTTTACAATGAGCAGTTCTTC. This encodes CASSHDYVYNEQFF.

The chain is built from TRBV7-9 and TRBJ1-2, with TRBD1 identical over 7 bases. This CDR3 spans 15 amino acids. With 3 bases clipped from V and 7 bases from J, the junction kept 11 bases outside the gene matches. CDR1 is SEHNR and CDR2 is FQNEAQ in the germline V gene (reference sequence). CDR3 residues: CASSFGTGVHGGYTF. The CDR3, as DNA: TGTGCCAGCAGCTTTGGTACAGGGGTCCATGGTGGCTACACCTTC.

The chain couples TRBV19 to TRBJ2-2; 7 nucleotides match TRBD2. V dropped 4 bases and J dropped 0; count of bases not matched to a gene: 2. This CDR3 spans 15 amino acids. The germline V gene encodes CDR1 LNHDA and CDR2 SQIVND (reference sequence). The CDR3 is CASSTSGANTGELFF. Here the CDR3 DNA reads TGTGCCAGTAGTACCAGCGGGGCGAACACCGGGGAGCTGTTTTTT.

The CDR3 sequence is CASSVGGGRNQPQHF. DNA of the CDR3: TGTGCCAGCAGCGTAGGCGGGGGACGCAATCAGCCCCAGCATTTT. This sequence joins TRBV9 and TRBJ1-5, with D possibly matching TRBD1 (5 bases). This CDR3 has 15 amino acids. The V and J ends lost 0 bases and 2 bases respectively, with 9 bases between them. Per germline, CDR1 SGDLS and CDR2 YYNGEE.

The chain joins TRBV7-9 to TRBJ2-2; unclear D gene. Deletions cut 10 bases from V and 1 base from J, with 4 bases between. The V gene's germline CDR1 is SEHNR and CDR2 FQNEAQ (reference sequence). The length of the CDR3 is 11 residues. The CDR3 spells CANGNTGELFF. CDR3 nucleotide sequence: TGTGCCAACGGGAACACCGGGGAGCTGTTTTTT.

The CDR3 DNA reads TGCGCCAGCAGCCCACAGGGGGTGGAGGGTCAGCCCCAGCATTTT. Amino acid sequence: CASSPQGVEGQPQHF. V and J are TRBV5-1 and TRBJ1-5, with TRBD1 identical over 8 bases. The germline CDR1 and CDR2 sequences are SGHRS and YFSETQ. Losses at the gene ends were 4 bases for V and 6 bases for J; bases not matched to a gene: 9. This CDR3 has 15 residues.

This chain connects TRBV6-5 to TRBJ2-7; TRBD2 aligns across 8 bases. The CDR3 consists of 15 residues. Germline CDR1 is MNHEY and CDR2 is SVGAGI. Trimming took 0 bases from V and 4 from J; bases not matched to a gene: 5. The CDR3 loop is CASSYSGAGAYEQYF. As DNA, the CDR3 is TGTGCCAGCAGTTACTCAGGAGCGGGAGCTTACGAGCAGTACTTC.

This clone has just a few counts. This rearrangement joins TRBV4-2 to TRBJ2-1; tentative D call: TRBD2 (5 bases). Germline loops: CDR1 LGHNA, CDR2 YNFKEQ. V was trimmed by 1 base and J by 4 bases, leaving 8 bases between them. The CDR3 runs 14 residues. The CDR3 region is CASSQGAVYNEQFF. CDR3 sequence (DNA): TGTGCCAGCAGCCAAGGAGCGGTATACAATGAGCAGTTCTTC.

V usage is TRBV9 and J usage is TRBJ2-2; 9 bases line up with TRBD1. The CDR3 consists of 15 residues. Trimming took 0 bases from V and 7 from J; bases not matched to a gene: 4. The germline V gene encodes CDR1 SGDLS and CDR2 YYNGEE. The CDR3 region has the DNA TGTGCCAGCAGCGTAGGGGGACAGGGCATCGGGGAGCTGTTTTTT. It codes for CASSVGGQGIGELFF.

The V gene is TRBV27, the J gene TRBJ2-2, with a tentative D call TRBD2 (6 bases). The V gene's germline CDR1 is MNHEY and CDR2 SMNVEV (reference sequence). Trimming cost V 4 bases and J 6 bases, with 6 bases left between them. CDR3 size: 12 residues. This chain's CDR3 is CASSWRAGELFF. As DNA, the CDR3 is TGTGCCAGCAGTTGGAGGGCCGGGGAGCTGTTTTTT.

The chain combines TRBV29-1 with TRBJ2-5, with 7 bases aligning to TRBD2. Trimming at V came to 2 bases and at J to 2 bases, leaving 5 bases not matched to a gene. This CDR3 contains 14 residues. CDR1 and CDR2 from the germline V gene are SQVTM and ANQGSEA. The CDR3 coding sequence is TGCAGCGTTGAATACCACGGGGGGCAAGAGACCCAGTACTTC. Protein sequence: CSVEYHGGQETQYF.

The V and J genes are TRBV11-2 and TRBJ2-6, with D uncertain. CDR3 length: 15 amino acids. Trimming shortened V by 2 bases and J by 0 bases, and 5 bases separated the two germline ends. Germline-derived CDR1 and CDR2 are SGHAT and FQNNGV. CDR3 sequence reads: CASSLSFSGANVLTF. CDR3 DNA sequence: TGTGCCAGCAGCTTATCTTTCTCTGGGGCCAACGTCCTGACTTTC.

The CDR3 protein is CASRTSQGADGYTF. CDR3 DNA: TGTGCCAGCCGAACCTCTCAGGGGGCTGATGGCTACACCTTC. The chain is built from TRBV28 and TRBJ1-2; TRBD1 matches 8 bases. Germline V gene sequence: CDR1 MDHEN, CDR2 SYDVKM. V lost 8 bases and J lost 6; bases outside the gene matches: 11. This CDR3 has 14 residues.

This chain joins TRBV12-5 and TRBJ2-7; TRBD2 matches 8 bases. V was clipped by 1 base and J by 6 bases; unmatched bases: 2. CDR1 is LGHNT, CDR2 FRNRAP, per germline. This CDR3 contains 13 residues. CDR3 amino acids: CASGLAGGGEQYF. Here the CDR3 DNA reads TGTGCTAGTGGTTTGGCCGGGGGGGGCGAGCAGTACTTC.

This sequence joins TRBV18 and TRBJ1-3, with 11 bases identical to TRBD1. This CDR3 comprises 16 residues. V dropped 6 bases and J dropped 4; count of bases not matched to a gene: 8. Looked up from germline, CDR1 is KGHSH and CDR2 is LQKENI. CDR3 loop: CASSPGQGASGNTIYF. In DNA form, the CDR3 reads TGTGCCAGCTCCCCAGGACAGGGGGCTTCGGGAAACACCATATATTTT.

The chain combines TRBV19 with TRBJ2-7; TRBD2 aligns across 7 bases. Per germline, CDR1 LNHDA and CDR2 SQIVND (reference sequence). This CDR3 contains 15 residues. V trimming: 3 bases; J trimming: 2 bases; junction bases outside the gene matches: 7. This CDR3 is CASSMSSGGAYEQYF. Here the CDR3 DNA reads TGTGCCAGTAGTATGTCATCGGGAGGCGCCTACGAGCAGTACTTC.

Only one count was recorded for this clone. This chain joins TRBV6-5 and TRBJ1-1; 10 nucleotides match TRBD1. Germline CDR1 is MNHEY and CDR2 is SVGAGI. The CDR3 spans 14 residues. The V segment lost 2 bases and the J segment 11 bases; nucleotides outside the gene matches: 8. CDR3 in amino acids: CASSYQGTGVEAFF. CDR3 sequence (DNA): TGTGCCAGCAGTTACCAGGGGACAGGGGTAGAGGCTTTCTTT.

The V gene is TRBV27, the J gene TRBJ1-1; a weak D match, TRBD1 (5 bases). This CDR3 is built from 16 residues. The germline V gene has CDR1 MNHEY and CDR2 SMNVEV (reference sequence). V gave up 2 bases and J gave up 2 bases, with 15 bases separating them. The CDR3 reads CASSLNVGRANTEAFF. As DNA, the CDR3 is TGTGCCAGCAGTTTAAATGTGGGCAGGGCCAACACTGAAGCTTTCTTT.

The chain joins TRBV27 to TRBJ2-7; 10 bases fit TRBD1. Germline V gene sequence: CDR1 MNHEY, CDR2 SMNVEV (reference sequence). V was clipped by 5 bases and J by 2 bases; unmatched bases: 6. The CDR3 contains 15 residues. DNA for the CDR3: TGTGCCAGCAGTCGCCCGGGACAGGGGACCTACGAGCAGTACTTC. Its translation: CASSRPGQGTYEQYF.

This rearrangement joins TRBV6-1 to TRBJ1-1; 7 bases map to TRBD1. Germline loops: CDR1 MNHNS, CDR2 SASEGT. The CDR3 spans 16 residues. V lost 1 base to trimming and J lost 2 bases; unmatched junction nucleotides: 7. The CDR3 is CASSEGQGAVNTEAFF. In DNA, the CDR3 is TGTGCCAGCAGTGAAGGACAGGGCGCCGTAAACACTGAAGCTTTCTTT.

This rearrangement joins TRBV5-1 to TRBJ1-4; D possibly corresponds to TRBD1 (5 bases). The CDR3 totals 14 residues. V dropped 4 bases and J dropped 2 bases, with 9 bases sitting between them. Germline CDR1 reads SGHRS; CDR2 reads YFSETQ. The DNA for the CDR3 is TGCGCCAGCAGCCCGACAGTGACTAATGAAAAACTGTTTTTT. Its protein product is CASSPTVTNEKLFF.

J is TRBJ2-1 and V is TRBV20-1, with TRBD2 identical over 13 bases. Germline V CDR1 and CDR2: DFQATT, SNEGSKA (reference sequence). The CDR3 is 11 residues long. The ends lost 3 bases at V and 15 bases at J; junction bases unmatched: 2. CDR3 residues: CSARGLAGLFF. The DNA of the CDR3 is TGCAGTGCTAGGGGACTAGCGGGATTGTTCTTC.

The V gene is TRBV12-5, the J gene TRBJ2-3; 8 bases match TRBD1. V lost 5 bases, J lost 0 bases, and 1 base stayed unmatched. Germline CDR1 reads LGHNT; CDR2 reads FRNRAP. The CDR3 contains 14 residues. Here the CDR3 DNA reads TGTGCTAGTGGTCAGGGGGCGAGCACAGATACGCAGTATTTT. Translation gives CASGQGASTDTQYF. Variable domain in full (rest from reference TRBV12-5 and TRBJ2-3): DARVTQTPRHKVTEMGQEVTMRCQPILGHNTVFWYRQTMMQGLELLAYFRNRAPLDDSGMPKDRFSAEMPDATLATLKIQPSEPRDSAVYFCASGQGASTDTQYFGPGTRLTVL.